This TCR beta chain was captured in a study of long-term antiretroviral therapy in people with HIV. Across the whole study: The oldest samples precede the 2015 immediate-ART recommendation by about a decade.

The V end lost 5 bases, the J end lost 6 bases, and 11 bases lay between the germline ends. The V gene's germline CDR1 is LNHNV and CDR2 YYDKDF (reference sequence). CDR3 length: 12 amino acids. Findings and caveats of the study: Relative to transplant donor controls, diversity remained lower despite increasing after ART. The clones with expansion before ART were dominant in the repertoire at all time points. It was not possible to obtain data on ART adherence, viral resistance or therapy changes.

The assay, immunoSEQ v3.0, was run at survey level. Only in-frame clones appear in the TCRdb table, and some are missing; sequencing was by immunoSEQ multiplex PCR. Among 20,000 to 25,000 clones listed, under 80% were seen once. Concerning this clone itself: Its antigen is not identified.

The gene calls are TRBV15 and TRBJ2-7; D tentatively reads TRBD1 or TRBD2 (5 bases each). The receptor comes from a woman aged 40 to 55 with HIV. Sequenced material: unsorted PBMCs, taken 0.5 years after starting antiretroviral therapy. The CDR3 loop is CATSPEGREQYF. CDR3 nucleotide sequence: TGTGCCACCAGCCCTGAGGGGCGCGAGCAGTACTTC.